This is a list of T cell receptor beta chains from one sample in a study of blood T cell repertoires in COVID-19. Sequencing was performed with immunoSEQ multiplex PCR; in TCRdb, only in-frame clones are kept and a portion is missing. Of around 200,000 clones listed, roughly nine tenths are singletons. Input material: peripheral blood. Receptors originate from a man in his sixties or seventies with active or convalescent COVID-19. The CDR3 runs from the conserved cysteine through the conserved F or W. D genes are given only for firm matches. The listing skips clone size in some rows; elsewhere it reads once, few, many or a size class.

j_call	d_call	v_call	clone_size	cdr3_aa	cdr3_nt
TRBJ2-5	-	TRBV11-2	-	CASSLGTAETQYF	TGTGCCAGCAGCTTAGGTACCGCGGAGACCCAGTACTTC
TRBJ1-2	-	TRBV5-1	-	CASSLAGVDYGYTF	TGCGCCAGCAGCTTGGCAGGGGTGGACTATGGCTACACCTTC
TRBJ2-5	-	TRBV7-2	-	CASSPQRRLKETQYF	TGTGCCAGCAGCCCGCAGCGAAGGTTAAAAGAGACCCAGTACTTC
TRBJ2-7	TRBD2	TRBV14	-	CASSQGLAGGSLEQYF	TGTGCCAGCAGCCAAGGACTAGCGGGTGGATCCCTCGAGCAGTACTTC
TRBJ2-1	-	TRBV14	-	CASSQGGWTLKNEQFF	TGTGCCAGCAGCCAAGGAGGGTGGACTCTTAAAAATGAGCAGTTCTTC
TRBJ1-2	-	TRBV18	-	CASSQGVGYGYTF	TGTGCCAGCTCACAGGGGGTCGGCTATGGCTACACCTTC
TRBJ1-4	-	TRBV6-1	-	CASSDGVPNEKLFF	TGTGCCAGCAGTGACGGAGTTCCGAATGAAAAACTGTTTTTT
TRBJ1-5	-	TRBV24-1	-	CATSGTGGYSNQPQHF	TGTGCCACCAGTGGGACCGGAGGATATAGCAATCAGCCCCAGCATTTT
TRBJ1-4	TRBD1	TRBV4-3	-	CASSRPDRGEEKLFF	TGCGCCAGCAGCCGCCCGGACAGGGGAGAGGAAAAACTGTTTTTT
TRBJ2-3	TRBD2	TRBV4-3	-	CASSQSGARTDTQYF	TGCGCCAGCAGCCAGAGCGGGGCACGCACAGATACGCAGTATTTT
TRBJ2-1	-	TRBV7-6	-	CASSFRASYNEQFF	TGTGCCAGCAGCTTCAGGGCCTCCTACAATGAGCAGTTCTTC
TRBJ2-2	TRBD2	TRBV4-2	-	CASSHPGLAGGPGTGELFF	TGTGCCAGCAGCCATCCCGGACTAGCGGGAGGGCCGGGAACCGGGGAGCTGTTTTTT
TRBJ2-2	-	TRBV7-2	-	CASSRVGNTGELFF	TGTGCCAGCAGCCGGGTGGGGAACACCGGGGAGCTGTTTTTT
TRBJ1-5	TRBD1	TRBV19	-	CASSPWDRGDQPQHF	TGTGCCAGTAGTCCTTGGGACAGGGGGGATCAGCCCCAGCATTTT
TRBJ1-1	-	TRBV7-3	-	CASSLTRAENTEAFF	TGTGCCAGCAGCTTAACGAGGGCTGAAAACACTGAAGCTTTCTTT
TRBJ2-4	-	TRBV28	-	CASSLGGAKNIQYF	TGTGCCAGCAGTCTCGGTGGAGCCAAAAACATTCAGTACTTC
TRBJ2-1	-	TRBV19	-	CASSPARGEQFF	TGTGCCAGTAGTCCCGCCCGGGGTGAGCAGTTCTTC
TRBJ1-1	TRBD1	TRBV5-1	once	CASSFRDRGEGLGTEAFF	TGCGCCAGCAGCTTCCGGGACAGGGGTGAGGGGCTTGGCACTGAAGCTTTCTTT
TRBJ2-7	-	TRBV6-5	-	CASSYSEQGRYEQYF	TGTGCCAGCAGTTACTCGGAACAGGGGAGGTACGAGCAGTACTTC
TRBJ1-2	TRBD1	TRBV30	-	CAWRTGGTYGYTF	TGTGCCTGGAGGACAGGGGGCACCTATGGCTACACCTTC
TRBJ1-1	-	TRBV4-3	-	CASSLDRNTEAFF	TGCGCCAGCAGCCTCGACAGGAACACTGAAGCTTTCTTT
TRBJ1-5	TRBD1	TRBV19	-	CASSRLYRGDNQPQHF	TGTGCCAGTAGTAGATTATACAGGGGCGACAATCAGCCCCAGCATTTT
TRBJ1-3	TRBD1	TRBV7-8	-	CASSLRDRESSGNTIYF	TGTGCCAGCAGCTTAAGAGACAGGGAGAGCTCTGGAAACACCATATATTTT
TRBJ2-7	-	TRBV7-2	-	CASSQDSYEGQYF	TGTGCCAGCAGCCAGGACAGCTACGAAGGGCAGTACTTC
TRBJ1-5	TRBD1	TRBV16	-	CASSRGTGRDQPQHF	TGTGCCAGCAGCCGCGGGACAGGGAGAGACCAGCCCCAGCATTTT
TRBJ1-5	-	TRBV2	once	CASSPTGYGQPQHF	TGTGCCAGCAGTCCTACAGGGTACGGTCAGCCCCAGCATTTT
TRBJ1-2	TRBD1	TRBV19	-	CATQRTGQGNYGYTF	TGTGCCACGCAAAGAACTGGACAGGGGAACTATGGCTACACCTTC
TRBJ2-2	-	TRBV18	-	CASSPQDDSTGELFF	TGTGCCAGCTCACCTCAAGATGACAGCACCGGGGAGCTGTTTTTT
TRBJ1-1	TRBD1	TRBV2	-	CASSTTGMNTEAFF	TGTGCCAGCAGCACGACAGGGATGAACACTGAAGCTTTCTTT
TRBJ2-5	-	TRBV18	-	CASCRGNGETQYF	TGTGCCAGCTGCCGGGGGAACGGGGAGACCCAGTACTTC